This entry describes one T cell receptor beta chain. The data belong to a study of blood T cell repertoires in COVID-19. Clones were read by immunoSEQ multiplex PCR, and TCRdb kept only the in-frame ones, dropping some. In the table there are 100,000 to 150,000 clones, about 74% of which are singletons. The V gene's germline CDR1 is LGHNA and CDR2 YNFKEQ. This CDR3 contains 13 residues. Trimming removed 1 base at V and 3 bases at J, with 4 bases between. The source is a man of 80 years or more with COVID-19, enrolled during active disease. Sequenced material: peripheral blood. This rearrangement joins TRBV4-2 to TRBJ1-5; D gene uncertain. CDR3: CASSQAHNQPQHF. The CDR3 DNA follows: TGTGCCAGCAGCCAAGCACACAATCAGCCCCAGCATTTT.